This TCR beta chain was sequenced in a study of blood T cell repertoires in COVID-19 (dated by TCRdb to about 2020). Describing the broader study: Samples from collaborators originated in the United States, Italy and Spain and spanned both the acute and convalescent phases of COVID-19. The prospective study material was composed of cDNA or gDNA derived from T cells, B-cell-depleted T cells, or PBMCs. Deeply sampled blood TCRbeta repertoires from subjects exposed to, actively infected with, or recovered from COVID-19 were included in the dataset. The repertoires were released in a freely available public database intended as a resource for research on the immune response to SARS-CoV-2. Samples came from the ongoing ImmuneRACE study (first 160 participants) plus 1,254 subjects from 6 global collaborators. Nearly every sample came with metadata listing a de-identified subject ID, COVID-19 status, age in years and sex. HLA class I and class II types, where available, came from metadata supplied by the sample provider rather than from assay-based typing.

About this clone: The antigen it recognizes is unknown. Base qualities are missing; no much larger clone stands one base away.

What the authors observed across the whole study: The amount of clinical and demographic metadata varied by source and participant and was provided uncurated.

The collaborating institutions used their own protocols to collect whole blood in K2EDTA tubes. For TCRbeta analysis, collaborators shipped samples as frozen whole blood, isolated PBMCs, or DNA extracted from either of those sample types. The immunoSEQ Assay, a bias-controlled multiplex PCR, was used to amplify TCRbeta CDR3 regions from genomic DNA. As for how the authors treated the data: Nucleated cell counts per sample were estimated from amplification of reference gene primers within the assay. To quantify the absolute abundance of each unique TCRbeta CDR3 rearrangement, sequence reads were collapsed and filtered. For each sample, productive Simpson clonality was calculated as the square root of Simpson's diversity index over productive rearrangements. The table comes from immuneACCESS by way of TCRdb, which keeps in-frame sequences with V and J called. Part of the clones is missing from these tables; in studies checked, under half for an unresolved V gene and the rest for unknown reasons. V and J calls and clone size follow that table, whereas D and trimming were derived from the DNA. The sample table holds 30,000 to 45,000 clones, of which approximately 90% were seen once. The ten largest clones add up to under 5% of the sample.

Sequences were obtained from peripheral blood. This TCR was recovered from a human donor in a cohort sampled during active COVID-19.

This receptor carries the CDR3 CASRSADSSYNEQFF. The nucleotides are TGCGCCAGCAGGTCGGCGGATAGCTCCTACAATGAGCAGTTCTTC. The chain links TRBV5-1 with TRBJ2-1, with the D gene not clear enough to name. The junction carries 12 bases between V and J, which are trimmed by 5 bases and 0 bases respectively. CDR1 is given as SGHRS and CDR2 as YFSETQ, both from the germline V gene. There are 15 amino acids in the CDR3, from cysteine to phenylalanine inclusive. The retained sequence is limited to the CDR3, 45 bases, with the frame set at the first base. The CDR3 plus the reference TRBV5-1 and TRBJ2-1 genes for the other parts give the full variable domain: KAGVTQTPRYLIKTRGQQVTLSCSPISGHRSVSWYQQTPGQGLQFLFEYFSETQRNKGNFPGRFSGRQFSNSRSEMNVSTLELGDSALYLCASRSADSSYNEQFFGPGTRLTVL.